The present entry profiles one TCR beta chain with its context. The source of the sample is a study of shared clonotypes between healthy human individuals. The trim removed 5 bases at V and 5 bases at J, leaving 6 bases unmatched. Germline CDR1 is MGHRA and CDR2 is YSYEKL. This CDR3 region has 16 residues. Sequencing used immunoSEQ multiplex PCR; TCRdb keeps in-frame clones, though not all of them. The sample lists 400,000 to 600,000 clones, 90% to 96% occurring once. The receptor's source is a woman aged 25-40 years in good health. The V gene is TRBV4-1, the J gene TRBJ2-2; TRBD1 aligns across 12 bases. Input material: naive CD4+ T cells sorted from blood. Indicated subset: CD45RA+ positively selected. CDR3 loop: CASSGRDRGLTGELFF. The DNA for the CDR3 is TGCGCCAGCAGCGGCCGGGACAGGGGGCTTACCGGGGAGCTGTTTTTT.